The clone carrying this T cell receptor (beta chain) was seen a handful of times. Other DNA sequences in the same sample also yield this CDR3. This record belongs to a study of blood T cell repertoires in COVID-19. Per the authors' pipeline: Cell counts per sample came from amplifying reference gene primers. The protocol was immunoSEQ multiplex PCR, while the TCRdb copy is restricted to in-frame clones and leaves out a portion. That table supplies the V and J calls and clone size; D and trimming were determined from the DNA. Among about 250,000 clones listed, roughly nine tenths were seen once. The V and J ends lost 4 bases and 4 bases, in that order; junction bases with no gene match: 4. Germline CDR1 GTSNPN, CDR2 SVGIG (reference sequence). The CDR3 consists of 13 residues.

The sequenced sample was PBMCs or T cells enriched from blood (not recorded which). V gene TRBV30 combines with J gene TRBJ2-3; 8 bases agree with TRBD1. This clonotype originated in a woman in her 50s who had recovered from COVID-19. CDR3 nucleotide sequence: TGTGCCTGGAACAGGGGGTCGGCAGATACGCAGTATTTT. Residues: CAWNRGSADTQYF.